A single sample gave rise to the 27 T cell receptor beta chains below, sequenced in a study of OX40 agonist ivuxolimab in advanced cancers. Method: immunoSEQ multiplex PCR; TCRdb's copy keeps in-frame clones and lacks some. This sample has more than 45,000 clones, with 85% to 90% found just once. Sequences were derived from CD4+ or CD8+ T cells sorted from blood, sampled in a trial of the OX40 agonist ivuxolimab. The receptors originated from an adult with an advanced solid tumor such as melanoma, head and neck, liver or kidney cancer.

The gene calls are TRBV9 and TRBJ1-1, with D unresolved. This CDR3 comprises 14 residues. Germline CDR1 and CDR2: SGDLS and YYNGEE. The V gene lost 3 bases and the J gene lost 0 bases, with 9 bases spanning the gap. The CDR3 loop is CASSAGPVNTEAFF. CDR3 DNA sequence: TGTGCCAGCAGCGCCGGGCCAGTGAACACTGAAGCTTTCTTT.

This clone was counted only a few times. J is TRBJ1-6 and V is TRBV2; 7 bases are shared with TRBD1. V shed 8 bases and J 0 bases; nucleotides not matched to a gene: 1. The length of the CDR3 is 14 residues. Germline CDR1 reads SNHLY; CDR2 reads FYNNEI. CDR3 protein: CASGDSSYNSPLHF. The CDR3, as DNA: TGTGCCAGCGGGGACAGCTCCTATAATTCACCCCTCCACTTT.

This clone appeared a single time. The rearrangement uses TRBV6-5 and TRBJ2-7; possibly TRBD1 or TRBD2 for D (5 bases each). This CDR3 has 14 residues. Between the trimmed V and J ends, which lost 3 bases and 0 bases, there was a span of 9 bases. The germline gives CDR1 MNHEY, CDR2 SVGAGI. The CDR3, as DNA: TGTGCCAGCAGTTATAGGGACGCCTCCTACGAGCAGTACTTC. Encoded protein: CASSYRDASYEQYF.

The chain has TRBV11-2 and TRBJ2-5, with unresolved D. The CDR3 has 12 amino acids. Trimming cost V 1 base and J 5 bases, with 5 bases left between them. Germline lookup yields CDR1 SGHAT and CDR2 FQNNGV. The CDR3 protein is CASSLGSETQYF. CDR3 nucleotide sequence: TGTGCCAGCAGCTTAGGATCGGAGACCCAGTACTTC.

DNA of the CDR3: TGTGCCATCAGTGGCTCTGGGGCCAACGTCCTGACTTTC. It yields the protein CAISGSGANVLTF. This rearrangement joins TRBV10-3 to TRBJ2-6; the D is unclear. V dropped 4 bases and J dropped 0 bases, with 1 base sitting between them. Germline V gene lookup returns CDR1 ENHRY and CDR2 SYGVKD. The CDR3 consists of 13 residues.

The chain is built from TRBV30 and TRBJ1-4; maybe TRBD1 (5 bases). From germline, CDR1 is GTSNPN and CDR2 SVGIG (reference sequence). With 2 bases removed from V and 6 bases from J, the gap between germline ends came to 16 bases. The CDR3 has 15 residues. In DNA form, the CDR3 reads TGTGCCTGGAGTCCTGGGCAGGGTACTTATGAAAAACTGTTTTTT. This sequence encodes CAWSPGQGTYEKLFF. The variable domain in full, completed from reference TRBV30 and TRBJ1-4, reads SQTIHQWPATLVQPVGSPLSLECTVEGTSNPNLYWYRQAAGRGLQLLFYSVGIGQISSEVPQNLSASRPQDRQFILSSKKLLLSDSGFYLCAWSPGQGTYEKLFFGSGTQLSVL.

This clone was found a few times. V is TRBV6-5 and J is TRBJ1-4; 10 nucleotides line up with TRBD1. V lost 6 bases, J lost 8 bases, and 6 bases stayed unmatched. CDR3 length equals 14 residues. The germline CDR1 and CDR2 sequences are MNHEY and SVGAGI. In DNA form, the CDR3 reads TGTGCCAGCAGGAGCCGGGACAGGGGCGAAAAACTGTTTTTT. Translated, it gives CASRSRDRGEKLFF.

V gene TRBV11-3 combines with J gene TRBJ2-5, with 7 nucleotides matching TRBD1. The germline gives CDR1 SGHNT, CDR2 YENEEA. The CDR3 extends over 14 amino acids. The ends lost 4 bases at V and 3 bases at J; junction bases unmatched: 5. The CDR3: CASSSRTGEETQYF. The CDR3 nucleotides read TGTGCCAGCAGCTCCCGCACAGGGGAAGAGACCCAGTACTTC.

Points on this clone: One end of the junction varies from germline; a read error may be responsible. J is TRBJ2-7 and V is TRBV7-7; 8 bases are shared with TRBD1. There are 14 residues in the CDR3. In germline, CDR1 is SSHAT, CDR2 FNYEAQ (reference sequence). CDR3 sequence reads: CASSPGQGGYEQYF. The CDR3 nucleotides are TGTGCTAGCAGCCCCGGACAGGGAGGCTACGAGCAGTACTTC.

The chain employs TRBV4-3 and TRBJ2-3, with 10 bases identical to TRBD2. This CDR3 has 16 residues. The trim removed 0 bases at V and 1 base at J, leaving 1 base unmatched. Germline values: CDR1 LGHNA, CDR2 YSLEER. The DNA for the CDR3 is TGCGCCAGCAGCCAAGATCTAGCGGGGGGCACAGATACGCAGTATTTT. Translating it yields CASSQDLAGGTDTQYF.

This clone was seen only a few times. The J gene is TRBJ2-7, the V gene TRBV9; D is unclear. Trimming pared 5 bases from V and 6 bases from J, leaving 3 bases between. Germline V gene lookup returns CDR1 SGDLS and CDR2 YYNGEE. The CDR3 spans 9 residues. The CDR3 coding sequence is TGTGCCAGCAGGGGCGAGCAGTACTTC. As protein: CASRGEQYF.

The chain combines TRBV15 with TRBJ2-7; TRBD1 matches at 7 bases. Germline V lookup: CDR1 LNHNV, CDR2 YYDKDF (reference sequence). Trimming took 8 bases from V and 2 from J; bases not matched to a gene: 6. The length of the CDR3 is 13 residues. The CDR3 DNA follows: TGTGCCACCCGAGGGGGCGCCACCTACGAGCAGTACTTC. Protein product: CATRGGATYEQYF.

This chain connects TRBV27 to TRBJ2-7; D assignment may be TRBD1 or TRBD2 (5 bases each). Germline V gene lookup returns CDR1 MNHEY and CDR2 SMNVEV (reference sequence). V gave up 8 bases and J gave up 2 bases, with 10 bases separating them. CDR3 length: 12 residues. DNA for the CDR3: TGTGCCAGCCGAGGGACGGCCTACGAGCAGTACTTC. The encoded protein is CASRGTAYEQYF.

The gene calls are TRBV11-2 and TRBJ2-1, with 9 bases fitting TRBD2. Germline CDR1 reads SGHAT; CDR2 reads FQNNGV. The length of the CDR3 is 16 residues. After removal of 0 bases from V and 4 bases from J, the junction contained 4 bases not matched to a gene. The CDR3 loop is CASSLEGTSPYNEQFF. The CDR3 DNA reads as TGTGCCAGCAGCTTAGAAGGGACTAGCCCTTACAATGAGCAGTTCTTC. The variable domain in full, completed from reference TRBV11-2 and TRBJ2-1, reads EAGVAQSPRYKIIEKRQSVAFWCNPISGHATLYWYQQILGQGPKLLIQFQNNGVVDDSQLPKDRFSAERLKGVDSTLKIQPAKLEDSAVYLCASSLEGTSPYNEQFFGPGTRLTVL.

The chain joins TRBV6-5 to TRBJ1-2, with TRBD1 identical over 7 bases. The germline CDR1 and CDR2 sequences are MNHEY and SVGAGI. Trimming took 7 bases from V and 6 from J; bases not matched to a gene: 14. This CDR3 is built from 15 residues. The CDR3 DNA sequence: TGTGCCAGCAAGAACGGGCAGGGGGAGGAGGATGGCTACACCTTC. This gives the protein CASKNGQGEEDGYTF.

This rearrangement joins TRBV4-3 to TRBJ2-2; the D gene is possibly TRBD1 (6 bases). The CDR3 totals 18 residues. With 1 base removed from V and 5 bases from J, the gap between germline ends came to 20 bases. Germline loops: CDR1 LGHNA, CDR2 YSLEER. The CDR3 region is CASSQGFVVGGATGELFF. CDR3 DNA sequence: TGCGCCAGCAGCCAAGGCTTCGTCGTAGGGGGAGCAACCGGGGAGCTGTTTTTT.

This clone was observed a few times. The same CDR3 can be traced to other DNA sequences in this sample. V usage is TRBV14 and J usage is TRBJ2-6; D call uncertain. The germline V gene encodes CDR1 SGHDN and CDR2 FVKESK. Trimming cost V 2 bases and J 4 bases, with 18 bases left between them. The CDR3 is 18 amino acids. CDR3 amino acids: CASSQWVGSRIGANVLTF. CDR3 sequence (DNA): TGTGCCAGCAGCCAATGGGTAGGGTCAAGGATCGGGGCCAACGTCCTGACTTTC.

The rearrangement joins TRBV10-3 to TRBJ1-6; TRBD1 matches at 7 bases. The CDR3 has 15 residues. Germline CDR1 is ENHRY and CDR2 is SYGVKD. J lost 9 bases, V lost 3 bases, and 8 bases had no gene match. The CDR3 bases are TGTGCCATCAGTGATTTTCTACAGGGGACTTCACCCCTCCACTTT. This translates into CAISDFLQGTSPLHF.

The chain uses TRBV4-3 and TRBJ2-1; maybe TRBD2 (5 bases). Germline V gives CDR1 LGHNA, CDR2 YSLEER. CDR3 length: 18 amino acids. Between the trimmed V and J ends, which lost 0 bases and 0 bases, there was a span of 15 bases. The CDR3 sequence: CASSQDFSEPGSYNEQFF. The CDR3 coding sequence is TGCGCCAGCAGCCAAGATTTTAGCGAGCCGGGCTCCTACAATGAGCAGTTCTTC.

The genes are TRBV9 and TRBJ1-2; D possibly corresponds to TRBD1 (6 bases). The CDR3 sequence is 15 residues long. Germline CDR1 and CDR2: SGDLS and YYNGEE. V lost 4 bases and J lost 7, with 20 bases in between. The CDR3 sequence is CASSPFGGAGSGYTF. The CDR3 nucleotides read TGTGCCAGCAGCCCCTTTGGGGGGGCAGGGAGTGGCTACACCTTC.

The chain links TRBV19 to TRBJ1-2; no firm D call. Trimming shortened V by 4 bases and J by 5 bases, and 14 bases separated the two germline ends. Looked up from germline, CDR1 is LNHDA and CDR2 is SQIVND (reference sequence). The CDR3 sequence is 14 residues long. The CDR3 DNA follows: TGTGCCAGTAGTACAGGAGGGTCGGGGTATGGCTACACCTTC. It translates to CASSTGGSGYGYTF.

J is TRBJ1-1 and V is TRBV9; D unclear. Per germline, CDR1 SGDLS and CDR2 YYNGEE. The V gene lost 4 bases and the J gene lost 4 bases, with 8 bases spanning the gap. The CDR3 has 12 amino acids. CDR3 in amino acids: CASSPAVTEAFF. The DNA for the CDR3 is TGTGCCAGCAGCCCCGCAGTCACTGAAGCTTTCTTT.

The rearrangement links TRBV7-8 to TRBJ1-2, with 8 bases matching TRBD1. Trimming took 5 bases from V and 5 from J; bases not matched to a gene: 10. Germline CDR1 and CDR2: SGHVS and FQNEAQ. This CDR3 has 15 residues. CDR3 residues: CASSDSGTGTYGYTF. CDR3 coding DNA: TGTGCCAGCAGCGACTCCGGGACAGGTACTTATGGCTACACCTTC.

The rearrangement links TRBV28 to TRBJ1-4; D uncertain. Deletions cut 4 bases from V and 0 bases from J, with 15 bases between. This CDR3 contains 17 residues. Per germline, CDR1 MDHEN and CDR2 SYDVKM. DNA of the CDR3: TGTGCCAGCAGTTCGATCCCCAAGGGTGCAACTAATGAAAAACTGTTTTTT. It is translated as CASSSIPKGATNEKLFF.

This chain uses TRBV6-6 with TRBJ2-7; D may match TRBD1 or TRBD2 (6 bases each). V lost 6 bases to trimming and J lost 5 bases, with 23 bases between them. CDR1 and CDR2 (germline): MNHNY, SVGAGI (reference sequence). The CDR3 has 16 residues. As DNA, the CDR3 is TGTGCCAGCAGCCTCGGATGGGGGGCCATCTTCGACGAGCAGTACTTC. Translation gives CASSLGWGAIFDEQYF.

J is TRBJ1-1 and V is TRBV30; tentatively, D is TRBD1 (6 bases). Germline V CDR1 and CDR2: GTSNPN, SVGIG (reference sequence). V was shortened by 0 bases and J by 11 bases, with 10 bases between the two germline ends. The CDR3 contains 11 residues. The CDR3 coding sequence is TGTGCCTGGAGTGTAAACAGGGATGCTTTCTTT. Protein product: CAWSVNRDAFF.

The chain has TRBV27 and TRBJ2-1; the D gene is possibly TRBD1 (5 bases). CDR1 is MNHEY and CDR2 is SMNVEV in the germline V gene (reference sequence). The CDR3 sequence is 15 residues long. Trimming stripped 1 base from V and 1 base from J, with 8 bases between. The CDR3 DNA reads as TGTGCCAGCAGTTTATGGGCAGGGTCCTACAATGAGCAGTTCTTC. The encoded protein is CASSLWAGSYNEQFF.